This T cell receptor beta chain was documented in a study of neurological immune-mediated disorders. The making of cDNA relied on 5'RACE with 10-nucleotide random UMIs. MiXCR, applied by TCRdb to the 5' RACE reads, yields one record per CDR3 protein. The sample holds 45,000 to 50,000 distinct CDR3 sequences, more than 20% seen once. The CDR3 has 15 residues. V was cut by 0 bases and J by 6 bases, with 12 bases left in between. Per germline, CDR1 KGHSH and CDR2 LQKENI. This clonotype has just a few counts. V is TRBV18 and J is TRBJ2-4; the D is unclear. The sequenced sample consisted of PBMCs. The source is a woman in her 70s in good health. CDR3 sequence (DNA): TGTGCCAGCTCACCACCCTCCACTGCAAGAAACATTCAGTACTTC. Its translation is CASSPPSTARNIQYF.